One TCR beta chain is described in this entry. The antigen is not known. This entry comes from a study of identical twins. Regarding the study as a whole: Zero-insertion analyses might be partly confounded by invariant T cells like MAIT and iNKT. Twins shared beta out-of-frame sequences in excess, but this excess was weaker. Abundant cord blood beta clonotypes carried fewer insertions; memory repertoires showed none.

Using its own MiXCR run on the 5' RACE reads, TCRdb lists one record per CDR3 protein. The sample shows 1.5 million to 2 million distinct CDR3 sequences, around a third of them seen only once. Source material: cord blood. This clonotype was obtained from a newborn girl in good health.

The CDR3 is CASSHPAGAEQDTQYF. The CDR3 DNA is TGTGCCAGCAGCCACCCAGCGGGGGCGGAGCAAGATACGCAGTATTTT. This sequence joins TRBV3-1 and TRBJ2-3; 8 positions agree with TRBD2. CDR1 is LGHDT and CDR2 is YNNKEL in the germline V gene (reference sequence). Trimming at V came to 3 bases and at J to 5 bases, leaving 10 bases not matched to a gene. The CDR3 has 16 amino acids.